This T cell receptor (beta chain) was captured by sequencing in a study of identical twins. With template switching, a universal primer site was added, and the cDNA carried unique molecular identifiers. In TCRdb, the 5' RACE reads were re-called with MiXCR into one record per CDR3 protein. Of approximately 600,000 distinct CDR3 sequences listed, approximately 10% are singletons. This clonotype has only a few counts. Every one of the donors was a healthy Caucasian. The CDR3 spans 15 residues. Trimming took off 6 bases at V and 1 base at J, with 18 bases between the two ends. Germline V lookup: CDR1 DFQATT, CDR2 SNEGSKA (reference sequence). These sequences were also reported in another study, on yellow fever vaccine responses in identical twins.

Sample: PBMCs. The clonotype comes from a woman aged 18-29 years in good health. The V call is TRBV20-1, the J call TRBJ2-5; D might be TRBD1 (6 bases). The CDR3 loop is CSATLGQPSQETQYF. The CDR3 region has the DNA TGCAGTGCCACCCTCGGACAGCCTTCCCAAGAGACCCAGTACTTC.